This TCR beta chain was sequenced in a study of response to subunit inactivated influenza vaccine. Study-level results: Researchers suggested that each seasonal influenza vaccination recruits few new T cells.

TCRdb reanalysed the RT-PCR reads using MiXCR and keeps one entry per CDR3 protein. The data show more than 700,000 distinct CDR3 sequences, with 21% seen just once and roughly 10% held by the top ten. With respect to this clonotype: Its cognate antigen is unknown.

The sequence was collected from a man over 45 who received an inactivated influenza vaccine. The starting material was PBMCs from blood, obtained about 5 days after vaccination.

In DNA form, the CDR3 reads TGTGCCAGCAGTTTTGTAGGAGACCTGAACACTGAAGCTTTCTTT. It is translated as CASSFVGDLNTEAFF. The V and J genes are TRBV12-3 or TRBV12-4 and TRBJ1-1; no firm D call. Trimming removed 3 bases at V and 0 bases at J, with 11 bases between. This CDR3 region has 15 residues.